The sequence of this T cell receptor beta chain was determined in a study of human T cells and chemical hapten exposure. As for the study in general: Patients' scalps got diphenylcyclopropenone weekly throughout the roughly 23-week study. Recorded diagnoses among the mostly female patients were alopecia areata, totalis or universalis. Study-level results: Positive correlation was observed between PT1 expanded TCR counts and patch test score.

In this sample, this clonotype turned up a few times. What it binds is unknown. Unique molecular identifiers were attached to individual cDNA molecules during library preparation. Each CDR3 protein is one row after TCRdb ran MiXCR on the RACE reads. The profile shows some 87,000 distinct CDR3 sequences, about 9.3% of them singletons. Time point specified: patch test 1, 2 weeks after DPC sensitization. Treatment: therapeutic diphenylcyclopropenone sensitization with weekly scalp DPC. This sequence was found in a woman aged 50 to 60 with alopecia areata. Some clones in this sample may be carry-over from other donors' samples. This material consisted of whole blood, taken in connection with sensitization to the hapten diphenylcyclopropenone (DPC).

The CDR3 region is CASSPGTSGRRSGNEQFF. Written as DNA, the CDR3 is TGTGCCAGCAGCCCAGGGACTAGCGGGAGAAGGAGCGGCAATGAGCAGTTCTTC. The gene calls are TRBV11-2 and TRBJ2-1, with 14 bases fitting TRBD2. CDR1 and CDR2 from the germline V gene are SGHAT and FQNNGV. V was clipped by 5 bases and J by 6 bases; unmatched bases: 12. The CDR3 sequence is 18 residues long.